What follows are 20 T cell receptor beta chains derived from one specimen sequenced in a study of blood T cell repertoires in COVID-19. The protocol was immunoSEQ multiplex PCR, while the TCRdb copy is restricted to in-frame clones and leaves out a portion. The sample has around 370,000 clones; around 87% are singletons. The sequencing sample was made of peripheral blood. These receptors were collected from a man between 18 and 35 years old with active or convalescent COVID-19.

The chain couples TRBV29-1 to TRBJ2-5; 9 bases align to TRBD2. In germline, CDR1 is SQVTM, CDR2 ANQGSEA. V lost 8 bases and J lost 2; bases outside the gene matches: 12. This CDR3 is built from 15 residues. Written as DNA, the CDR3 is TGCAGCATACTGGGGGCTAGCGGGGATCAAGAGACCCAGTACTTC. Residues: CSILGASGDQETQYF.

J is TRBJ2-3 and V is TRBV14, with D perhaps TRBD1 (6 bases). V lost 0 bases and J 0 bases, leaving 13 bases between the germline ends. The germline V gene encodes CDR1 SGHDN and CDR2 FVKESK. The CDR3 contains 17 residues. CDR3 coding DNA: TGTGCCAGCAGCCAAGATCGGGGACACCCTAGCACAGATACGCAGTATTTT. Residues: CASSQDRGHPSTDTQYF.

The rearrangement links TRBV25-1 to TRBJ2-1; 8 bases match TRBD2. After removal of 3 bases from V and 6 bases from J, the junction contained 4 bases not matched to a gene. From germline, CDR1 is MGHDK and CDR2 SYGVNS. There are 14 residues in the CDR3. CDR3 in DNA: TGTGCCAGCAGTGAGGGACTAGTGGGCAATGAGCAGTTCTTC. Translated: CASSEGLVGNEQFF.

The rearrangement joins TRBV18 to TRBJ1-4; D perhaps matches TRBD1 (5 bases). The CDR3 has 15 amino acids. V shed 5 bases and J shed 8 bases, with 18 bases lying between them. Germline V CDR1 and CDR2: KGHSH, LQKENI. In DNA form, the CDR3 reads TGTGCCAGCTCAAGACAAGGAGGGGCTGGAGAAAAACTGTTTTTT. Amino acid sequence: CASSRQGGAGEKLFF.

This clone was seen only once. CDR3 loop: CASSLGGLAPYEQYF. The CDR3 DNA sequence: TGTGCCAGCAGCTTAGGTGGCCTAGCCCCCTACGAGCAGTACTTC. V and J are TRBV7-9 and TRBJ2-7; maybe TRBD2 (5 bases). Trimming took off 1 base at V and 2 bases at J, with 12 bases between the two ends. This CDR3 has 15 amino acids. Germline values: CDR1 SEHNR, CDR2 FQNEAQ (reference sequence).

On this clone: This may be a read error: a much more frequent sequence differs by one nucleotide. The V and J genes are TRBV7-3 and TRBJ2-1, with 7 bases fitting TRBD1. Germline loops: CDR1 SGHTA, CDR2 FQGTGA. CDR3 length: 13 amino acids. With 5 bases clipped from V and 3 bases from J, the junction kept 1 base outside the gene matches. The CDR3 reads CASSRDSYNEQFF. In nucleotides, the CDR3 is TGTGCCAGCAGCCGGGACAGCTACAATGAGCAGTTCTTC.

The V gene is TRBV7-2, the J gene TRBJ1-2; D possibly corresponds to TRBD1 (5 bases). Per germline, CDR1 SGHTA and CDR2 FQGNSA. The V gene lost 5 bases and the J gene lost 0 bases, with 7 bases spanning the gap. CDR3 length: 13 residues. The CDR3 is CASSQQANYGYTF. In DNA form, the CDR3 reads TGTGCCAGCAGCCAACAGGCTAACTATGGCTACACCTTC.

This clone has a single count. The rearrangement joins TRBV28 to TRBJ1-5, with a possible D match to TRBD1 (6 bases). Trimming took 5 bases from V and 3 from J, leaving 14 bases between them. CDR1 is MDHEN and CDR2 is SYDVKM in the germline V gene. The CDR3 loop spans 15 amino acids. CDR3 region: CASSLTGWINQPQHF. The CDR3 region has the DNA TGTGCCAGCAGTCTTACAGGGTGGATCAATCAGCCCCAGCATTTT.

V usage is TRBV27 and J usage is TRBJ2-7; possibly TRBD1 for D (5 bases). Per the germline V gene, CDR1 is MNHEY and CDR2 is SMNVEV (reference sequence). The CDR3 is 13 amino acids. V lost 7 bases, J lost 0 bases, and 10 bases lay in between. CDR3 region: CASIARDSYEQYF. The DNA for the CDR3 is TGTGCCAGCATAGCCAGGGACTCCTACGAGCAGTACTTC.

This chain uses TRBV19 with TRBJ2-7, with TRBD1 matching over 10 bases. The V segment lost 4 bases and the J segment 1 base; nucleotides outside the gene matches: 7. The length of the CDR3 is 16 residues. Germline V lookup: CDR1 LNHDA, CDR2 SQIVND (reference sequence). The CDR3 protein is CASSKGGQGISYEQYF. The CDR3 nucleotides are TGTGCCAGTAGTAAGGGGGGACAGGGGATATCCTACGAGCAGTACTTC.

DNA of the CDR3: TGTGCCAGCAGTTTGCCGACAGGGGAGCTTCGAAAACTGTTTTTT. This translates into CASSLPTGELRKLFF. The chain joins TRBV28 to TRBJ1-4; 8 positions agree with TRBD1. With 3 bases clipped from V and 10 bases from J, the junction kept 10 bases outside the gene matches. CDR3 length: 15 amino acids. Germline CDR1 MDHEN, CDR2 SYDVKM. Together with reference TRBV28 and TRBJ1-4, the CDR3 gives the full variable domain: DVKVTQSSRYLVKRTGEKVFLECVQDMDHENMFWYRQDPGLGLRLIYFSYDVKMKEKGDIPEGYSVSREKKERFSLILESASTNQTSMYLCASSLPTGELRKLFFGSGTQLSVL.

The chain couples TRBV18 to TRBJ1-1; D call uncertain. CDR1 is KGHSH and CDR2 is LQKENI in the germline V gene. Trimming took 3 bases from V and 0 from J, leaving 14 bases between them. The CDR3 is made up of 16 amino acids. This chain's CDR3 is CASSPEPLKMNTEAFF. The CDR3 nucleotides are TGTGCCAGCTCACCGGAGCCCCTCAAGATGAACACTGAAGCTTTCTTT.

Regarding this clone: Other nucleotide sequences from this sample produce the same CDR3. V and J are TRBV28 and TRBJ2-7; 11 bases are a match to TRBD1. With V trimmed by 4 bases and J by 2 bases, 4 bases remained unmatched. The germline V gene encodes CDR1 MDHEN and CDR2 SYDVKM. This CDR3 has 15 residues. The CDR3 nucleotides are TGTGCCAGCAGTTCTCCGGGACAGGGGGCCTACGAGCAGTACTTC. The encoded protein is CASSSPGQGAYEQYF.

The chain has TRBV12-3 or TRBV12-4 and TRBJ1-1; TRBD1 might be the D (5 bases). V lost 10 bases to trimming and J lost 4 bases, with 16 bases between them. The CDR3 is 13 residues long. CDR3 nucleotide sequence: TGTGCCACCGTTAAAGGACAAATCACTGAAGCTTTCTTT. This gives the protein CATVKGQITEAFF.

J is TRBJ2-7 and V is TRBV5-4; 10 bases agree with TRBD1. This CDR3 region has 14 residues. J lost 2 bases, V lost 4 bases, and 3 bases had no gene match. Germline V gene sequence: CDR1 SGHNT, CDR2 YYREEE (reference sequence). The CDR3 spells CASSGGTGAYEQYF. CDR3 coding DNA: TGTGCCAGCAGCGGCGGGACAGGGGCCTACGAGCAGTACTTC.

The chain combines TRBV27 with TRBJ1-5; weak D call: TRBD1 (5 bases). The CDR3 sequence is 16 residues long. Germline values: CDR1 MNHEY, CDR2 SMNVEV (reference sequence). V was trimmed by 5 bases and J by 4 bases, leaving 18 bases between them. CDR3: CASSGAGRSPNQPQHF. CDR3 coding DNA: TGTGCCAGCAGTGGGGCCGGACGGAGCCCTAATCAGCCCCAGCATTTT.

In its sample, this clone was seen a few times. This chain uses TRBV7-9 with TRBJ2-7; D is undetermined. Trimming stripped 1 base from V and 3 bases from J, with 13 bases between. Germline CDR1 and CDR2: SEHNR and FQNEAQ (reference sequence). The CDR3 length is 15 residues. DNA of the CDR3: TGTGCCAGCAGCTTAGAGCCAGAGGCATTCTACGAGCAGTACTTC. This sequence encodes CASSLEPEAFYEQYF.

The chain recombines TRBV2 with TRBJ1-6; D is possibly TRBD1 (5 bases). Looked up from germline, CDR1 is SNHLY and CDR2 is FYNNEI. V was trimmed by 7 bases and J by 7 bases, leaving 14 bases between them. The CDR3 is made up of 14 amino acids. This chain's CDR3 is CASNPQGANSPLHF. The CDR3, as DNA: TGTGCCAGCAATCCGCAAGGGGCGAATTCACCCCTCCACTTT.

With regard to this clone: The junction and the germline gene differ at one end; a read error may be behind it. The V and J genes are TRBV6-2 or TRBV6-3 and TRBJ1-2; D ambiguous. The CDR3 has 11 residues. Germline CDR1 is MNHEY and CDR2 is SVGEGT. This chain's CDR3 is CASSNGRLLDF. The CDR3 DNA sequence: TGTGCCAGCAGCAACGGCAGGTTACTAGACTTC.

This clone has more than one count but fewer than ten. The J gene is TRBJ1-1, the V gene TRBV6-6; 8 positions agree with TRBD1. V lost 2 bases and J lost 0; bases outside the gene matches: 5. This CDR3 spans 16 amino acids. Germline CDR1 reads MNHNY; CDR2 reads SVGAGI (reference sequence). The CDR3 loop reads CASSYDRGRVNTEAFF. CDR3 nucleotides: TGTGCCAGCAGTTACGACAGGGGTCGGGTGAACACTGAAGCTTTCTTT.